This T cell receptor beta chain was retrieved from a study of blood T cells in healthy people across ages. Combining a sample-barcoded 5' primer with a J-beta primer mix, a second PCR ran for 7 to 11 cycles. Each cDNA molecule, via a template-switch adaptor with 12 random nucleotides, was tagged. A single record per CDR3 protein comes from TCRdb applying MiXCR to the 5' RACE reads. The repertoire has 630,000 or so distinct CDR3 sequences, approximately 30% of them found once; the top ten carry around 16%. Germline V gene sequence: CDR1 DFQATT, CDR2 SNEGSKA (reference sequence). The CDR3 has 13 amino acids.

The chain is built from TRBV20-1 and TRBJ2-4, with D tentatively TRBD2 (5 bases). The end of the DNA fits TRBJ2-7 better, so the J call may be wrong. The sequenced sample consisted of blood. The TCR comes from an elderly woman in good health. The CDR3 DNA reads TGCAGTGCTAGAGAGGTGACTACTTACGAGCAGTACTTC. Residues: CSAREVTTYEQYF.